This T cell receptor (beta chain) was observed in a study of blood T cell repertoires in COVID-19. The V gene's germline CDR1 is DFQATT and CDR2 SNEGSKA (reference sequence). This CDR3 has 15 amino acids. The trim removed 6 bases at V and 4 bases at J, leaving 12 bases unmatched. Some clones are missing from TCRdb's copy, which holds only in-frame ones; the method was immunoSEQ multiplex PCR. The repertoire holds 250,000 to 300,000 clones, with about nine tenths as singletons. This clone was seen only once. This TCR was sampled from a man aged 18 to 35 who had recovered from COVID-19. This chain joins TRBV20-1 and TRBJ1-5; 7 nucleotides match TRBD1. Source material: PBMCs or T cells enriched from blood (not recorded which). CDR3 bases: TGCAGTGCGAGTCAGCGGACAGGCGGGAATCAGCCCCAGCATTTT. This codes for CSASQRTGGNQPQHF.